Described below is a single TCR beta chain sequence and its context. Only in-frame clones appear in the TCRdb table, and some are missing; sequencing was by immunoSEQ multiplex PCR. The sample contains around 100,000 clones, approximately 88% of which appear only once. Germline V lookup: CDR1 MDHEN, CDR2 SYDVKM. This CDR3 is built from 15 residues. Trimming cost V 7 bases and J 3 bases, with 18 bases left between them. This specimen comes from a study of blood T cell repertoires in COVID-19. At the level of the study: PBMCs, B-cell-depleted T cells, or T cells provided the cDNA or gDNA that made up the material.

The source material was peripheral blood. V is TRBV28 and J is TRBJ1-1; D gene ambiguous. The TCR comes from a woman aged 60-70 years with acute or convalescent COVID-19. The CDR3 protein is CASTPSGHGHTEAFF. Written as DNA, the CDR3 is TGTGCCAGCACCCCAAGCGGGCACGGACACACTGAAGCTTTCTTT. The whole variable domain, filled in from reference TRBV28 and TRBJ1-1, reads DVKVTQSSRYLVKRTGEKVFLECVQDMDHENMFWYRQDPGLGLRLIYFSYDVKMKEKGDIPEGYSVSREKKERFSLILESASTNQTSMYLCASTPSGHGHTEAFFGQGTRLTVV.